The rows below give T cell receptor beta chains drawn from one sample of a study of regulatory T cells in long-lasting Graves disease. TCRdb called the multiplex PCR reads again in MiXCR, with one record for every CDR3 protein. The table has around 420,000 distinct CDR3 sequences, around 15% seen once. Source: peripheral blood mononuclear cells (PBMCs), taken at new diagnosis, from a patient treated with antithyroid drugs. The source of these receptors is a female donor with Graves disease. Each CDR3 is given with its conserved first and last residue. The order of the fields is J gene, V gene, CDR3 protein.

>TRBJ2-1|TRBV28
CASSLMGERDNEQFF
>TRBJ1-1|TRBV5-1
CASSFGTVGGNTEAFF
>TRBJ2-1|TRBV12-3/TRBV12-4
CASSLSAGFGNEQFF
>TRBJ2-1|TRBV12-3/TRBV12-4
CASSFGGKPYNEQFF
>TRBJ2-7|TRBV28
CASSLSVTGAYEQYF
>TRBJ2-1|TRBV12-3/TRBV12-4
CASSLVPSGGSDEQFF
>TRBJ2-1|TRBV4-3
CASSQATGTSGRAAFNEQFF
>TRBJ2-1|TRBV5-5
CASSSSRGAGNEQFF
>TRBJ2-7|TRBV2
CASSDIRDSSYEQYF
>TRBJ1-1|TRBV2
CASSVRGGDGTEAFF
>TRBJ1-4|TRBV28
CASRTEGGAATNGKLFF
>TRBJ2-3|TRBV13
CASSLSYKWTGQADTQYF
>TRBJ2-3|TRBV20-1
CSVSRLLQFQDTQYF
>TRBJ1-2|TRBV30
CAWSPGFDYGYTF
>TRBJ1-2|TRBV19
CASNHRGNGYTF
>TRBJ1-5|TRBV7-8
CASSPLPRDQPQHF
>TRBJ2-5|TRBV13
CASSLQGNKETQYF
>TRBJ1-1|TRBV20-1
CSATQDWSEAFF
>TRBJ2-1|TRBV28
CASRPRGTGKYNEQFF
>TRBJ1-5|TRBV7-2
CASSLFSPRQGYQPQHF
>TRBJ1-1|TRBV6-1
CASRKEAGGLEAFF
>TRBJ2-5|TRBV12-3/TRBV12-4
CASSSVGWAGRQETQYF
>TRBJ2-3|TRBV9
CASSAGFSTDTQYF
>TRBJ2-1|TRBV7-2
CACSPEPPGLAGVGEQFF
>TRBJ2-3|TRBV29-1
CSVEEGNTQYF
>TRBJ2-7|TRBV3-1
CASSQDYYEQYF
>TRBJ1-5|TRBV12-3/TRBV12-4
CASSLEELAIQPQHF
>TRBJ2-7|TRBV7-8
CASSSTVYEQYF
>TRBJ1-1|TRBV4-2
CASSSVPRQPNTEAFF
>TRBJ1-6|TRBV20-1
CSARVLDRGGDSPLHF
>TRBJ2-7|TRBV27
CASSSPPHSGRAPNVFEQYF
>TRBJ2-1|TRBV7-2
CASSIGGGNEQFF
>TRBJ2-3|TRBV5-1
CASSLKVGAGDTQYF
>TRBJ1-2|TRBV5-1
CASSPWRSHYGYTF
>TRBJ1-6|TRBV28
CASTQEGGINSPLHF
>TRBJ2-5|TRBV20-1
CSARDQAGLAGGDQETQYF
>TRBJ1-3|TRBV6-4
CASSYGRFSGNTIYF
>TRBJ1-5|TRBV6-2/TRBV6-3
CASSSNGNSNQPQHF
>TRBJ2-2|TRBV28
CASSLAGMPGELFF
>TRBJ2-1|TRBV6-1
CASSEVMGSVYNEQFF
>TRBJ1-2|TRBV4-1
CASSQKPGQISDGYTF
>TRBJ1-1|TRBV18
CASSLRRVSNTEAFF
>TRBJ2-1|TRBV4-1
CASSGFTPGQGSNEQFF
>TRBJ1-5|TRBV11-2
CASSLTQGNQPQHF
>TRBJ2-3|TRBV7-2
CASSTRTDTQYF
>TRBJ2-7|TRBV2
CASSPNLYYEQYF
>TRBJ1-2|TRBV12-3/TRBV12-4
CASSFRDSQGYTF
>TRBJ1-3|TRBV29-1
CSAKTRGRPDSGNTIYF
>TRBJ1-4|TRBV18
CASSPANQHEKLFF
>TRBJ2-5|TRBV3-1
CASSQRSETQYF